The 9 T cell receptor beta chains below come from one sample, sequenced in a study of blood T cell repertoires in COVID-19. Data came from immunoSEQ multiplex PCR; TCRdb stores just in-frame clones and leaves some out. In the table there are approximately 180,000 clones, more than 75% of which are singletons. Sample: peripheral blood. These TCRs come from a human donor in a cohort sampled during active COVID-19.

The genes are TRBV6-5 and TRBJ1-2, with TRBD1 as a possible D gene (6 bases). Trimming pared 0 bases from V and 6 bases from J, leaving 17 bases between. The CDR3 is 16 amino acids. Germline loops: CDR1 MNHEY, CDR2 SVGAGI. CDR3 sequence (DNA): TGTGCCAGCAGTTACTCGACCGTTTTCAGGGGAGATGGCTACACCTTC. Its translation is CASSYSTVFRGDGYTF.

The genes are TRBV6-6 and TRBJ1-6, with D perhaps matching TRBD1 (5 bases). The CDR3 has 17 amino acids. The germline V gene encodes CDR1 MNHNY and CDR2 SVGAGI (reference sequence). V was trimmed by 6 bases and J by 5 bases, leaving 20 bases between them. CDR3 bases: TGTGCCAGCAGCCGAACCGGGACTTCAGGGAATAATTCACCCCTCCACTTT. It translates to CASSRTGTSGNNSPLHF.

This clone was counted a few times. The chain combines TRBV9 with TRBJ2-1; 15 positions agree with TRBD2. The CDR3 runs to 20 residues. Germline lookup yields CDR1 SGDLS and CDR2 YYNGEE. V shed 0 bases, J shed 7 bases, and the junction held 14 bases outside the gene matches. This CDR3 reads CASSVVGGRTSGRVGNEQFF. The CDR3 DNA follows: TGTGCCAGCAGCGTAGTCGGGGGAAGGACTAGCGGGAGGGTAGGGAATGAGCAGTTCTTC.

The chain has TRBV1 and TRBJ2-2; the D call TRBD2 from the table was never checked on the DNA. TRBV1 represents a pseudogene. The CDR3 length is 18 residues. For the CDR3, the DNA is TGCACCAGCACAAACCCTTTAAAGCGGGAGCGTCACACCGGGGAGCTGTTTTTT. It yields the protein CTSTNPLKRERHTGELFF.

The V call is TRBV7-2, the J call TRBJ1-1; 8 positions match TRBD1. The V gene end was trimmed by 2 bases and the J gene end by 4 bases; junction bases not matched to a gene: 6. Germline assignment: CDR1 SGHTA and CDR2 FQGNSA. This CDR3 is 15 amino acids long. CDR3 sequence: CASSLKTGGFTEAFF. The CDR3 nucleotides read TGTGCCAGCAGCTTAAAAACAGGGGGGTTCACTGAAGCTTTCTTT. The whole variable domain, remainder taken from reference TRBV7-2 and TRBJ1-1, is GAGVSQSPSNKVTEKGKDVELRCDPISGHTALYWYRQSLGQGLEFLIYFQGNSAPDKSGLPSDRFSAERTGGSVSTLTIQRTQQEDSAVYLCASSLKTGGFTEAFFGQGTRLTVV.

J is TRBJ2-1 and V is TRBV27; tentative D call: TRBD1 (6 bases). The CDR3 contains 15 residues. CDR1 MNHEY and CDR2 SMNVEV come from the germline V gene (reference sequence). V lost 3 bases and J 3 bases, leaving 12 bases between the germline ends. CDR3 sequence reads: CASSFGQNYYNEQFF. For the CDR3, the DNA is TGTGCCAGCAGTTTCGGACAGAATTACTACAATGAGCAGTTCTTC.

In nucleotides, the CDR3 is TGTGCCTGGAGTCTGGACAACACAGATACGCAGTATTTT. Translated, it gives CAWSLDNTDTQYF. This chain links TRBV30 with TRBJ2-3, with D possibly being TRBD1 (5 bases). Trimming pared 2 bases from V and 2 bases from J, leaving 8 bases between. Per germline, CDR1 GTSNPN and CDR2 SVGIG (reference sequence). The CDR3 spans 13 residues.

The gene calls are TRBV19 and TRBJ1-5, with 8 bases lining up with TRBD1. Germline V CDR1 and CDR2: LNHDA, SQIVND (reference sequence). CDR3 length equals 15 residues. V dropped 7 bases and J dropped 4; count of bases not matched to a gene: 9. The CDR3 sequence is CASTRDRHQNQPQHF. The CDR3 coding sequence is TGTGCCAGTACCCGGGACAGGCACCAAAATCAGCCCCAGCATTTT. Full variable domain (remainder filled in from reference TRBV19 and TRBJ1-5): DGGITQSPKYLFRKEGQNVTLSCEQNLNHDAMYWYRQDPGQGLRLIYYSQIVNDFQKGDIAEGYSVSREKKESFPLTVTSAQKNPTAFYLCASTRDRHQNQPQHFGDGTRLSIL.

The genes are TRBV4-3 and TRBJ2-7; 11 bases are a match to TRBD1. Trimming took 2 bases from V and 3 from J; bases not matched to a gene: 6. The CDR3 is 16 amino acids. The germline gives CDR1 LGHNA, CDR2 YSLEER. In DNA, the CDR3 is TGCGCCAGCAGCCAAAAAACCGGGACAGGGGGCTACGAGCAGTACTTC. Encoded protein: CASSQKTGTGGYEQYF.